The next 8 T cell receptor beta chains were all read from a single sample in a study of cytomegalovirus exposure and HLA in healthy donors. Vbeta (60) and Jbeta (13) primers were used in the PCR. Some clones are missing from TCRdb's copy, which holds only in-frame ones; the method was immunoSEQ multiplex PCR. The sample records 150,000 to 200,000 clones, 84% being singletons. Sequenced input: PBMCs. The receptors here all came from a boy aged 2-15 years in good health and CMV-seronegative.

V is TRBV12-5 and J is TRBJ1-5; possible D gene TRBD1, 5 bases. V shed 0 bases and J shed 3 bases, with 15 bases lying between them. This CDR3 spans 17 amino acids. Germline V gene data show CDR1 as LGHNT and CDR2 as FRNRAP. The CDR3 DNA is TGTGCTAGTGGTTTGGTACTTGGAAGGGGTGACAATCAGCCCCAGCATTTT. It codes for CASGLVLGRGDNQPQHF.

The chain joins TRBV10-3 to TRBJ1-2, with 7 bases aligning to TRBD1. V was clipped by 5 bases and J by 1 base; unmatched bases: 7. CDR3 length: 15 amino acids. Germline CDR1 ENHRY, CDR2 SYGVKD. CDR3 loop: CAISTGENRNYGYTF. Here the CDR3 DNA reads TGTGCCATCAGTACAGGGGAGAATCGTAACTATGGCTACACCTTC.

This clone was counted a few times. V gene TRBV5-1 combines with J gene TRBJ2-3, with a tentative D call TRBD2 (6 bases). The CDR3 length is 24 residues. Per germline, CDR1 SGHRS and CDR2 YFSETQ. Trimming shortened V by 0 bases and J by 2 bases, and 37 bases separated the two germline ends. CDR3 DNA: TGCGCCAGCAGCTTGGAACTGACCCTCTTGGTATCTCCCTCTAGCGAAGAGGACACAGATACGCAGTATTTT. Protein sequence: CASSLELTLLVSPSSEEDTDTQYF. The full variable domain, in which reference TRBV5-1 and TRBJ2-3 provide the parts outside the CDR3, is KAGVTQTPRYLIKTRGQQVTLSCSPISGHRSVSWYQQTPGQGLQFLFEYFSETQRNKGNFPGRFSGRQFSNSRSEMNVSTLELGDSALYLCASSLELTLLVSPSSEEDTDTQYFGPGTRLTVL.

CDR3 loop: CASGRDSSYEQYF. The CDR3, as DNA: TGTGCCAGTGGCAGGGACAGTTCCTACGAGCAGTACTTC. The chain joins TRBV19 to TRBJ2-7, with 7 bases fitting TRBD1. CDR1 and CDR2 from the germline V gene are LNHDA and SQIVND (reference sequence). The V segment lost 8 bases and the J segment 1 base; nucleotides outside the gene matches: 5. The CDR3 consists of 13 residues.

The chain uses TRBV6-5 and TRBJ2-5; 10 nucleotides match TRBD2. The last part of the DNA fits TRBJ2-7 better; the J call may be wrong. The V gene's germline CDR1 is MNHEY and CDR2 SVGAGI. This CDR3 has 15 amino acids. CDR3 DNA: TGTGCCAGCAGCTCTAGCGGGAGTCGTTCCTACGAGCAGTACTTC. Its protein product is CASSSSGSRSYEQYF.

The rearrangement links TRBV5-4 to TRBJ2-3; 9 positions match TRBD2. The CDR3 extends over 16 amino acids. The germline V gene has CDR1 SGHNT and CDR2 YYREEE (reference sequence). J gave up 0 bases and V 0 bases, and 2 bases lay outside the gene matches. The CDR3 DNA sequence: TGTGCCAGCAGCTTGGAACTAGCGGGTAGCACAGATACGCAGTATTTT. It specifies CASSLELAGSTDTQYF.

The V call is TRBV5-1, the J call TRBJ1-2; 9 bases align to TRBD1. The V gene's germline CDR1 is SGHRS and CDR2 YFSETQ. This CDR3 contains 14 residues. V trimming: 0 bases; J trimming: 5 bases; junction bases outside the gene matches: 2. The CDR3: CASSLATGGYGYTF. The CDR3 DNA reads as TGCGCCAGCAGCTTGGCGACAGGGGGTTATGGCTACACCTTC.

The rearrangement joins TRBV2 to TRBJ2-7, with a possible D match to TRBD1 (6 bases). The germline V gene has CDR1 SNHLY and CDR2 FYNNEI. This CDR3 has 14 residues. Trimming pared 6 bases from V and 3 bases from J, leaving 15 bases between. CDR3 DNA: TGTGCCAGCAGGGCCCGGGACAATATCTACGAGCAGTACTTC. Encoded protein: CASRARDNIYEQYF.